The TCR beta chain described here comes from a study of T cell responses to AZD1222 COVID-19 vaccine. Study outcomes and limitations: Among AZD1222 vaccinees, only five to seven were seropositive at baseline. Vaccine-associated CD4 TCRs spanned spike, dominant at 160-218 and 743-854.

Notes on this clone: Antigen specificity is unknown.

The CDR3 is 12 residues long. Germline V gene data show CDR1 as SGHAT and CDR2 as FQNNGV. Trimming pared 1 base from V and 8 bases from J, leaving 8 bases between. Assay used: immunoSEQ multiplex PCR; TCRdb lists only in-frame clones, some missing. The sample holds approximately 90,000 clones, about 88% seen once. This chain joins TRBV11-2 and TRBJ1-1; no firm D call. This TCR derives from an adult in good health. The specimen was peripheral blood, collected on day 0 of AZD1222 vaccination. The CDR3 bases are TGTGCCAGCAGCTTAGCCCTGACGGAAGCTTTCTTT. Amino acids: CASSLALTEAFF.